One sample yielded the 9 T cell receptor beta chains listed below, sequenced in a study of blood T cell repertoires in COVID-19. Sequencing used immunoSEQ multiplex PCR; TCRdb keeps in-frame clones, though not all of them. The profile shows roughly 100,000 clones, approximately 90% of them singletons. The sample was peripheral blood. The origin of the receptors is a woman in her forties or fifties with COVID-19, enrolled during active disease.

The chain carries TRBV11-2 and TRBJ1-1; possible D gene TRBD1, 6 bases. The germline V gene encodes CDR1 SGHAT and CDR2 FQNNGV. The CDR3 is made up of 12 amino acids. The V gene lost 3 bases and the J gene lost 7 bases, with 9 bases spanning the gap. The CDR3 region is CASSFEQGEAFF. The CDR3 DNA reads TGTGCCAGCAGCTTCGAACAGGGTGAAGCTTTCTTT.

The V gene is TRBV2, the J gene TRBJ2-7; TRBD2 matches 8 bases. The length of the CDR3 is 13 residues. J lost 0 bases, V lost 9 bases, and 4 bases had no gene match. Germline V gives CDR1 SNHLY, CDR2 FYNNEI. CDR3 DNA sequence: TGTGCCAGTAGCGGGGTAGCCTCCTACGAGCAGTACTTC. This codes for CASSGVASYEQYF. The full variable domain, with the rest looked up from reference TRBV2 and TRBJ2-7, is EPEVTQTPSHQVTQMGQEVILRCVPISNHLYFYWYRQILGQKVEFLVSFYNNEISEKSEIFDDQFSVERPDGSNFTLKIRSTKLEDSAMYFCASSGVASYEQYFGPGTRLTVT.

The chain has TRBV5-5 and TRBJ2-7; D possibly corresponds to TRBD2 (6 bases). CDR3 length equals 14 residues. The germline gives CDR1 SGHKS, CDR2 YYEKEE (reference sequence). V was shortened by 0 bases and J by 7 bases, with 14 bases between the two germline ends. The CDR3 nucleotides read TGTGCCAGCAGCTTGGACTCGGGACTCTGGGAGCAGTACTTC. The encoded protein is CASSLDSGLWEQYF.

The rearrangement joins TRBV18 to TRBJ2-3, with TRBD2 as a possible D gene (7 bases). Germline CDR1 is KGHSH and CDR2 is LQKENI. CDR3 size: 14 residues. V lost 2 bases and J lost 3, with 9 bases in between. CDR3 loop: CASSPAGATDTQYF. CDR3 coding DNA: TGTGCCAGCTCACCAGCGGGGGCGACAGATACGCAGTATTTT.

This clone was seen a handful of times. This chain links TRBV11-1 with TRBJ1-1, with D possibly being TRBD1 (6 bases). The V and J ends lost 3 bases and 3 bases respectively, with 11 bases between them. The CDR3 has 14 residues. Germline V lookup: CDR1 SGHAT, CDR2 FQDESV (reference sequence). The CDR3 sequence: CASSLTGLYTEAFF. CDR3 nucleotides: TGTGCCAGCAGCTTGACAGGACTGTACACTGAAGCTTTCTTT.

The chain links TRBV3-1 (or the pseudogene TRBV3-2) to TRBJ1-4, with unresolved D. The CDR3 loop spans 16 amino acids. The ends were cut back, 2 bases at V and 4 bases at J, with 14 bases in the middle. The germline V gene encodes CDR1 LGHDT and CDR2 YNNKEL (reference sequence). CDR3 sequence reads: CASSQSRPAGNEKLFF. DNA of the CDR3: TGTGCCAGCAGCCAATCTCGGCCGGCGGGTAATGAAAAACTGTTTTTT.

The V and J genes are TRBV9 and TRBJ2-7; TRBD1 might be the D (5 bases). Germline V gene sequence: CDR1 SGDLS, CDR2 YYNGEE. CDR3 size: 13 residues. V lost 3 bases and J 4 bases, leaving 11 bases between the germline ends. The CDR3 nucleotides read TGTGCCAGCAGCGAGTGGGGCGAGTACGAGCAGTACTTC. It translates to CASSEWGEYEQYF.

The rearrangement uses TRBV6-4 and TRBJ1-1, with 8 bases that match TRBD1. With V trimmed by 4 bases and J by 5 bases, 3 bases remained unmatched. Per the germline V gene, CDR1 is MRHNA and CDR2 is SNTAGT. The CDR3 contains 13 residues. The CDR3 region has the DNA TGTGCCAGCAGTGCACAGGGGGAAACTGAAGCTTTCTTT. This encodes CASSAQGETEAFF.

The CDR3 DNA is TGCAGTGGAGCGGCGGGGGATACGCAGTATTTT. Translation gives CSGAAGDTQYF. The chain combines TRBV20-1 with TRBJ2-3, with a tentative D call TRBD2 (6 bases). Per the germline V gene, CDR1 is DFQATT and CDR2 is SNEGSKA (reference sequence). The CDR3 loop spans 11 amino acids. V shed 7 bases and J shed 6 bases, with 11 bases lying between them.